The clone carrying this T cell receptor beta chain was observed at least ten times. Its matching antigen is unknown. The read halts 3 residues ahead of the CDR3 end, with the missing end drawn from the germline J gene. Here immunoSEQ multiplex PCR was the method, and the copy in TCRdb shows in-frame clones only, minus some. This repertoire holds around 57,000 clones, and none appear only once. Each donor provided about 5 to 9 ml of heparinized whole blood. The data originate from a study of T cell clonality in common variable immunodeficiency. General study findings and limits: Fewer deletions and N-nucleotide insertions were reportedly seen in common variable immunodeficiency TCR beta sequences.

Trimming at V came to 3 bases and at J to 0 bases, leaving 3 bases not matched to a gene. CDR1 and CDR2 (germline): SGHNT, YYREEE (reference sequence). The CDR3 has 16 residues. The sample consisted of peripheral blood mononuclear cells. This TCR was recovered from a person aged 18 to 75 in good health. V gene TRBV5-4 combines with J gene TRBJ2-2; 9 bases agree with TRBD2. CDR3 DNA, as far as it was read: TGTGCCAGCAGCTCCAGGACTAGCGCGAACACCGGGGAG. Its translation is CASSSRTSANTGE. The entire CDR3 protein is CASSSRTSANTGELFF.